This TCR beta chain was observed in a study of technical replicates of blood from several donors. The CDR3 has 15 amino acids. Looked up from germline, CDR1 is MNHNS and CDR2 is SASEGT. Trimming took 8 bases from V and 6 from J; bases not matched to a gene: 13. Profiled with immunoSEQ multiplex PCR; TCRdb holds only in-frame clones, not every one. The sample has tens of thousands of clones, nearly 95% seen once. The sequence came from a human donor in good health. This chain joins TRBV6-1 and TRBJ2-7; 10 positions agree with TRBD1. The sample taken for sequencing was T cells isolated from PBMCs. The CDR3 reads CASLVPDRGIGEQYF. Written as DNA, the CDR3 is TGTGCCAGCTTGGTACCGGACAGGGGGATCGGCGAGCAGTACTTC.